A single sample is the source of the 25 T cell receptor beta chains below, sequenced in a study of control samples from healthy donors and cancer patients. The data were produced by immunoSEQ multiplex PCR, yet TCRdb's version contains in-frame clones alone and is incomplete. The sample holds 150,000 to 200,000 clones, approximately 90% seen once. Specimen: blood. The origin of the receptors is a man aged 30 to 45 in good health.

The chain carries TRBV2 and TRBJ2-7; 10 bases fit TRBD2. Germline CDR1 and CDR2: SNHLY and FYNNEI. Trimming removed 7 bases from V and 3 bases from J; junction bases left unmatched: 3. This CDR3 spans 13 amino acids. CDR3 nucleotide sequence: TGTGCCAGCAAGCTAGCGGGGGACTACGAGCAGTACTTC. This translates into CASKLAGDYEQYF.

This chain joins TRBV19 and TRBJ2-7; 9 bases map to TRBD1. The trim removed 9 bases at V and 3 bases at J, leaving 9 bases unmatched. The CDR3 consists of 14 residues. In germline, CDR1 is LNHDA, CDR2 SQIVND (reference sequence). In DNA, the CDR3 is TGTGCCAGCCAAATACCGGGACAGGGCTACGAGCAGTACTTC. Protein sequence: CASQIPGQGYEQYF.

The rearrangement uses TRBV10-3 and TRBJ1-1; a weak D match, TRBD1 (6 bases). The CDR3 has 13 amino acids. The V gene's germline CDR1 is ENHRY and CDR2 SYGVKD. Trimming removed 10 bases from V and 0 bases from J, with 12 bases in between. The CDR3 nucleotides read TGTGCCACAACGACAGGCTTGAACACTGAAGCTTTCTTT. Translated, it gives CATTTGLNTEAFF.

This chain uses TRBV19 with TRBJ1-6; no clear D gene. Germline V gene sequence: CDR1 LNHDA, CDR2 SQIVND (reference sequence). The V gene lost 3 bases and the J gene lost 3 bases, with 9 bases spanning the gap. The CDR3 consists of 15 residues. The CDR3 reads CASSIRRFYNSPLHF. Written as DNA, the CDR3 is TGTGCCAGTAGTATCCGGCGGTTCTATAATTCACCCCTCCACTTT.

This clone has a single count. This chain joins TRBV11-2 and TRBJ1-6; 7 bases align to TRBD1. The CDR3 has 15 amino acids. From germline, CDR1 is SGHAT and CDR2 FQNNGV. After removal of 4 bases from V and 4 bases from J, the junction contained 4 bases not matched to a gene. The CDR3 DNA sequence: TGTGCCAGCAGCTCTGGACAGGCTTATAATTCACCCCTCCACTTT. Translating gives CASSSGQAYNSPLHF.

The chain is built from TRBV28 and TRBJ2-1, with D possibly called TRBD1 or TRBD2 (5 bases each). Trimming stripped 7 bases from V and 9 bases from J, with 16 bases between. Germline CDR1 MDHEN, CDR2 SYDVKM. This CDR3 is built from 13 residues. This CDR3 reads CASTLPAGTEQFF. The CDR3 nucleotides are TGTGCCAGCACCCTCCCCGCCGGGACTGAGCAGTTCTTC.

V and J are TRBV27 and TRBJ1-4; D uncertain. The CDR3 contains 14 residues. The germline V gene encodes CDR1 MNHEY and CDR2 SMNVEV (reference sequence). The V end lost 0 bases, the J end lost 2 bases, and 4 bases lay between the germline ends. The CDR3 nucleotides read TGTGCCAGCAGTTTATCAGAGACTAATGAAAAACTGTTTTTT. This encodes CASSLSETNEKLFF.

The chain carries TRBV12-3 or TRBV12-4 and TRBJ1-2, with D possibly being TRBD1 (5 bases). CDR3 length: 13 amino acids. Between the trimmed V and J ends, which lost 5 bases and 8 bases, there was a span of 15 bases. This chain's CDR3 is CASSPPGPGGYTF. CDR3 DNA sequence: TGTGCCAGCAGTCCCCCGGGACCGGGGGGCTACACCTTC.

The rearrangement links TRBV19 to TRBJ1-1; a weak D match, TRBD1 (5 bases). CDR3 length: 16 residues. Germline-derived CDR1 and CDR2 are LNHDA and SQIVND (reference sequence). The V end lost 5 bases, the J end lost 4 bases, and 20 bases lay between the germline ends. CDR3 coding DNA: TGTGCCAGTAGTTCCGGACATCAGGTCTACGGCACTGAAGCTTTCTTT. Translating gives CASSSGHQVYGTEAFF.

The V gene is TRBV6-1, the J gene TRBJ1-1; unclear D gene. CDR3 length: 13 residues. The ends were cut back, 3 bases at V and 6 bases at J, with 11 bases in the middle. Per germline, CDR1 MNHNS and CDR2 SASEGT. CDR3 nucleotide sequence: TGTGCCAGCAGTGACGGAGCGGGCGCTGAAGCTTTCTTT. This translates into CASSDGAGAEAFF.

The chain uses TRBV4-3 and TRBJ1-1; D might be TRBD1 (6 bases). V was clipped by 0 bases and J by 1 base, with 9 bases between them. The CDR3 contains 15 residues. Per the germline V gene, CDR1 is LGHNA and CDR2 is YSLEER. This chain's CDR3 is CASSQDPQGNTEAFF. CDR3 bases: TGCGCCAGCAGCCAAGATCCACAGGGGAACACTGAAGCTTTCTTT.

This clone is a singleton in its sample. V and J are TRBV5-3 and TRBJ2-1, with D maybe TRBD2 (6 bases). TRBV5-3 is an ORF, with its function uncertain. The CDR3 is 15 amino acids. The V end was cut by 5 bases, the J end by 1 base, with 13 bases between. The CDR3 reads CARSSRDWSYNEQFF. Written as DNA, the CDR3 is TGTGCCAGAAGTTCCCGGGACTGGTCCTACAATGAGCAGTTCTTC.

The V gene is TRBV7-2, the J gene TRBJ2-2, with 8 bases identical to TRBD1. The CDR3 length is 14 residues. The germline gives CDR1 SGHTA, CDR2 FQGNSA. J gave up 7 bases and V 5 bases, and 6 bases lay outside the gene matches. DNA for the CDR3: TGTGCCAGCAGCCCCGACAGGGGTAGCGGGGAGCTGTTTTTT. Translation: CASSPDRGSGELFF. The whole variable domain, filled in from reference TRBV7-2 and TRBJ2-2, reads GAGVSQSPSNKVTEKGKDVELRCDPISGHTALYWYRQSLGQGLEFLIYFQGNSAPDKSGLPSDRFSAERTGGSVSTLTIQRTQQEDSAVYLCASSPDRGSGELFFGEGSRLTVL.

The rearrangement links TRBV9 to TRBJ1-1, with 7 bases matching TRBD1. Germline lookup yields CDR1 SGDLS and CDR2 YYNGEE. This CDR3 is 17 amino acids long. V was clipped by 0 bases and J by 4 bases; unmatched bases: 12. CDR3 sequence reads: CASSVDSGDSSGTEAFF. As DNA, the CDR3 is TGTGCCAGCAGCGTAGATAGCGGGGACAGTAGTGGCACTGAAGCTTTCTTT.

J is TRBJ1-3 and V is TRBV3-1 (or the pseudogene TRBV3-2); D possibly corresponds to TRBD1 (5 bases). In germline, CDR1 is LGHDT, CDR2 YNNKEL (reference sequence). This CDR3 region has 17 residues. The V gene lost 4 bases and the J gene lost 2 bases, with 18 bases spanning the gap. Written as DNA, the CDR3 is TGTGCCAGCAGCCCCTGGGACGGCAAGGTGGCTGGAAACACCATATATTTT. It is translated as CASSPWDGKVAGNTIYF.

This sequence joins TRBV6-5 and TRBJ2-7; 8 bases fit TRBD1. This CDR3 contains 13 residues. With V trimmed by 8 bases and J by 2 bases, 5 bases remained unmatched. Germline lookup yields CDR1 MNHEY and CDR2 SVGAGI. The CDR3 sequence is CASEGQGTYEQYF. The DNA for the CDR3 is TGTGCCAGCGAAGGACAGGGCACCTACGAGCAGTACTTC.

The V and J genes are TRBV5-1 and TRBJ1-1, with D perhaps matching TRBD1 (5 bases). Trimming cost V 0 bases and J 5 bases, with 8 bases left between them. There are 13 residues in the CDR3. The germline V gene encodes CDR1 SGHRS and CDR2 YFSETQ. The CDR3 bases are TGCGCCAGCAGCTTGGAAAGGGGTACTGAAGCTTTCTTT. This encodes CASSLERGTEAFF.

The rearrangement uses TRBV30 and TRBJ2-1, with D possibly TRBD2 on 5 matching bases. The CDR3 contains 13 residues. In germline, CDR1 is GTSNPN, CDR2 SVGIG (reference sequence). Trimming removed 7 bases at V and 9 bases at J, with 19 bases between. The CDR3 loop reads CASRLNGVAEQFF. CDR3 in DNA: TGTGCCTCAAGGTTGAACGGGGTGGCTGAGCAGTTCTTC. The full variable domain, completed using reference TRBV30 and TRBJ2-1, is SQTIHQWPATLVQPVGSPLSLECTVEGTSNPNLYWYRQAAGRGLQLLFYSVGIGQISSEVPQNLSASRPQDRQFILSSKKLLLSDSGFYLCASRLNGVAEQFFGPGTRLTVL.

The chain couples TRBV6-6 to TRBJ2-7, with TRBD2 matching 9 bases. The V and J ends lost 2 bases and 1 base, in that order; junction bases with no gene match: 6. Per germline, CDR1 MNHNY and CDR2 SVGAGI (reference sequence). The CDR3 loop spans 16 amino acids. The CDR3 coding sequence is TGTGCCAGCAGTTACGATTCTAGCGGGGTGTCCTACGAGCAGTACTTC. Residues: CASSYDSSGVSYEQYF.

The rearrangement links TRBV10-3 to TRBJ1-1, with D tentatively TRBD1 (5 bases). The CDR3 runs to 15 residues. Deletions cut 0 bases from V and 2 bases from J, with 10 bases between. Germline values: CDR1 ENHRY, CDR2 SYGVKD. The CDR3 coding sequence is TGTGCCATCAGTGAGTCGAGGGGCTCAAACACTGAAGCTTTCTTT. Its translation: CAISESRGSNTEAFF.

The CDR3 DNA sequence: TGTGCCAGCAGCTTAAGGAGCGGGACCGCTACTGAAGCTTTCTTT. Protein: CASSLRSGTATEAFF. The chain joins TRBV7-3 to TRBJ1-1; D is perhaps TRBD1 (5 bases). CDR3 size: 15 residues. Germline V lookup: CDR1 SGHTA, CDR2 FQGTGA. Trimming removed 1 base from V and 5 bases from J, with 14 bases in between. Full variable domain (outside the CDR3, taken from reference TRBV7-3 and TRBJ1-1): GAGVSQTPSNKVTEKGKYVELRCDPISGHTALYWYRQSLGQGPEFLIYFQGTGAADDSGLPNDRFFAVRPEGSVSTLKIQRTERGDSAVYLCASSLRSGTATEAFFGQGTRLTVV.

This clone was seen a single time. The chain links TRBV28 to TRBJ1-5; D is unresolved. There are 13 residues in the CDR3. The germline V gene encodes CDR1 MDHEN and CDR2 SYDVKM. Trimming pared 3 bases from V and 8 bases from J, leaving 11 bases between. For the CDR3, the DNA is TGTGCCAGCAGTTTTGACGGATACAAGCCCCAGCATTTT. Its protein is CASSFDGYKPQHF.

The chain carries TRBV6-5 and TRBJ2-3; weak D call: TRBD1 (6 bases). This CDR3 region has 14 residues. Germline CDR1 is MNHEY and CDR2 is SVGAGI. Trimming cost V 9 bases and J 1 base, with 14 bases left between them. The CDR3 coding sequence is TGTGCCAGTACAGGGACAAGGCGCACAGATACGCAGTATTTT. Translated: CASTGTRRTDTQYF.

V gene TRBV6-4 combines with J gene TRBJ1-3, with D possibly matching TRBD1 (6 bases). With 11 bases removed from V and 4 bases from J, the gap between germline ends came to 12 bases. CDR1 and CDR2 (germline): MRHNA, SNTAGT. The CDR3 extends over 12 amino acids. Here the CDR3 DNA reads TGTGCCGCACAGGGATCAGGAAACACCATATATTTT. Amino acid sequence: CAAQGSGNTIYF.

The genes are TRBV2 and TRBJ2-5; perhaps TRBD1 as D (5 bases). CDR3 length: 13 residues. Trimming shortened V by 7 bases and J by 4 bases, and 13 bases separated the two germline ends. Germline values: CDR1 SNHLY, CDR2 FYNNEI. The CDR3 here is CASTGWQGETQYF. As DNA, the CDR3 is TGTGCCAGCACAGGGTGGCAGGGAGAGACCCAGTACTTC.